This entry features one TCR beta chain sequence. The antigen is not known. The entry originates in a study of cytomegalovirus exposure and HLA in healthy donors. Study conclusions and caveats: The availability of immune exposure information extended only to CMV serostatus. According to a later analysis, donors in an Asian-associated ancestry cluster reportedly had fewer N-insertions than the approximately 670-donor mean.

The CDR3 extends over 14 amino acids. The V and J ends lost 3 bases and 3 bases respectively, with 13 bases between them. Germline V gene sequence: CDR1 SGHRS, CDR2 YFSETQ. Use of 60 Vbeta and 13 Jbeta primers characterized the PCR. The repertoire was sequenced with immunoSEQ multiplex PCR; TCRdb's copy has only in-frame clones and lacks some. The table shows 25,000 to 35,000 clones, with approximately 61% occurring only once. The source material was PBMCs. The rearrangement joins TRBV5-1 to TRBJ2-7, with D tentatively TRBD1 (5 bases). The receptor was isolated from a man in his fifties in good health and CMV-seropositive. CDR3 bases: TGCGCCAGCAGCTCCTCCGCAGGGATCTACGAGCAGTACTTC. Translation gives CASSSSAGIYEQYF.